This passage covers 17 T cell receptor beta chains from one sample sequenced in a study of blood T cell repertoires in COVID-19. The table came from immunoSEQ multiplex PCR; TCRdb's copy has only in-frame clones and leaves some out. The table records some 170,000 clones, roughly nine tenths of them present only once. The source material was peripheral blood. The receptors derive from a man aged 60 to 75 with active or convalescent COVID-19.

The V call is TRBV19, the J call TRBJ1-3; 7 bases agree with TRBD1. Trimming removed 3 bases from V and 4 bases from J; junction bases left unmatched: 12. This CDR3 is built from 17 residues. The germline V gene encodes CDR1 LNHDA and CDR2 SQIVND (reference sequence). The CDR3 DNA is TGTGCCAGTAGTATTTCGCTCCCCAGGGGGTGGGGAAACACCATATATTTT. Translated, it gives CASSISLPRGWGNTIYF.

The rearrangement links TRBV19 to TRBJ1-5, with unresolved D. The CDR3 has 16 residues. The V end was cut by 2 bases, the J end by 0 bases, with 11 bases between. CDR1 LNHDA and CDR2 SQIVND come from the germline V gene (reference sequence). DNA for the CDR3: TGTGCCAGTAGTATAATAGAAGAGTATAGCAATCAGCCCCAGCATTTT. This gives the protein CASSIIEEYSNQPQHF.

The CDR3 loop reads CASRTTGGKSPLHF. DNA of the CDR3: TGTGCCAGTAGGACAACAGGGGGCAAATCACCCCTCCACTTT. The chain carries TRBV19 and TRBJ1-6, with 9 bases aligning to TRBD1. The CDR3 is 14 residues long. The V segment lost 6 bases and the J segment 10 bases; nucleotides outside the gene matches: 7. Germline CDR1 is LNHDA and CDR2 is SQIVND (reference sequence).

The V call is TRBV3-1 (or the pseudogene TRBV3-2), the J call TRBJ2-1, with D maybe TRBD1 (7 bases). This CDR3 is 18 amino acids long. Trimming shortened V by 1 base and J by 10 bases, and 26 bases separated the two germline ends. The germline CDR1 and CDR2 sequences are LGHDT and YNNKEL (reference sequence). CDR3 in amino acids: CASSQVFDRQGWGLEQFF. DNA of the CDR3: TGTGCCAGCAGCCAAGTATTCGACCGACAGGGATGGGGACTCGAGCAGTTCTTC.

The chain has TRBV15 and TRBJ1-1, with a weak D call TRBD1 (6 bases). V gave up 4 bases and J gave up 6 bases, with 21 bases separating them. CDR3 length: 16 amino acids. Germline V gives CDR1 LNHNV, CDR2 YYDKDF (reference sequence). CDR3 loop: CATSISVRLKGAEAFF. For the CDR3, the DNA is TGTGCCACCAGCATATCGGTCAGGTTAAAGGGGGCTGAAGCTTTCTTT.

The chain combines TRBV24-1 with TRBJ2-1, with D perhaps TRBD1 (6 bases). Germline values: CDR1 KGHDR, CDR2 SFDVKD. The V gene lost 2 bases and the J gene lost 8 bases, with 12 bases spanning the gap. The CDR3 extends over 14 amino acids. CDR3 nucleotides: TGTGCCACCAGTGATTCCACAGGGAAATATGAGCAGTTCTTC. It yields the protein CATSDSTGKYEQFF.

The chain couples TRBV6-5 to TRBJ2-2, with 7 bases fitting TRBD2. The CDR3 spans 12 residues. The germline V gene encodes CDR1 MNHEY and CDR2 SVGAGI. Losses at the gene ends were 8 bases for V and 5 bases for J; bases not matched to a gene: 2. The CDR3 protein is CASGGDTGELFF. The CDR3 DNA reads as TGTGCCAGCGGGGGGGATACCGGGGAGCTGTTTTTT.

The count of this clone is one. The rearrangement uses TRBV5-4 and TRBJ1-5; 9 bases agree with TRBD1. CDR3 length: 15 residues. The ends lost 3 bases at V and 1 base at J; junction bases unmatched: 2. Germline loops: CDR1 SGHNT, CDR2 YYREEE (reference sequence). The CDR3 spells CASSSGTGSNQPQHF. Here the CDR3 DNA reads TGTGCCAGCAGCTCGGGGACAGGGAGCAATCAGCCCCAGCATTTT.

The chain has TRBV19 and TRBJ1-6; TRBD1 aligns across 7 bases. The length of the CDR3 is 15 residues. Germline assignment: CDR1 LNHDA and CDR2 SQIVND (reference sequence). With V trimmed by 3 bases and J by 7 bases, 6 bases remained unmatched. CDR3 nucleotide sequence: TGTGCCAGTAGTATTCTTACGACAGGGAATTCACCCCTCCACTTT. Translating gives CASSILTTGNSPLHF.

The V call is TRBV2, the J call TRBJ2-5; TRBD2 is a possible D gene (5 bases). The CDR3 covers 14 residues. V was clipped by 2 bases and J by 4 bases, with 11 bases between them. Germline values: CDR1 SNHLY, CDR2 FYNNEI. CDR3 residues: CASSELAISETQYF. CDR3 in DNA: TGTGCCAGCAGTGAACTAGCCATCTCAGAGACCCAGTACTTC.

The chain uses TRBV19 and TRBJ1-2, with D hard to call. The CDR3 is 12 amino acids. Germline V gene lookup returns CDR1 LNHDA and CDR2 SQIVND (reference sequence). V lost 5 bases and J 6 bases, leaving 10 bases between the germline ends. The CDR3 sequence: CASSPVADGYTF. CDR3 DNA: TGTGCCAGTAGTCCGGTAGCGGATGGCTACACCTTC.

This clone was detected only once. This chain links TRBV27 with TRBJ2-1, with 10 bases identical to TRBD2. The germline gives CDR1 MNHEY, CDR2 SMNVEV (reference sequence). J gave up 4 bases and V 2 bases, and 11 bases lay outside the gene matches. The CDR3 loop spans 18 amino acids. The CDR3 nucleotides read TGTGCCAGCAGTTTAACCACTAGCGGGGCAATATATTACAATGAGCAGTTCTTC. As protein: CASSLTTSGAIYYNEQFF.

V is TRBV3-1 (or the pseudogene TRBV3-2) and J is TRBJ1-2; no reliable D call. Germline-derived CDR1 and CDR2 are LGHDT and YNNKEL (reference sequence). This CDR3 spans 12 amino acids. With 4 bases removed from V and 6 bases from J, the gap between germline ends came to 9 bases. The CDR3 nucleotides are TGTGCCAGCAGCCGCTCGCGCGATGGCTACACCTTC. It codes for CASSRSRDGYTF.

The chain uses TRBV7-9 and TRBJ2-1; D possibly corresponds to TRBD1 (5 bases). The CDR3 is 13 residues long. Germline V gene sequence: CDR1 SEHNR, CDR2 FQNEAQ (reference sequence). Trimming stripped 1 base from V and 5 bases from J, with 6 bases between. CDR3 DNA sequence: TGTGCCAGCAGCTTAGGACAGCACAATGAGCAGTTCTTC. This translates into CASSLGQHNEQFF.

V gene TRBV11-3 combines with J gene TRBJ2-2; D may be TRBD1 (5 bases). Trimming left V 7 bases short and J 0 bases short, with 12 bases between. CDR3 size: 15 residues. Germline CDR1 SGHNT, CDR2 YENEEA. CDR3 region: CASNHRRPNTGELFF. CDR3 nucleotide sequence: TGTGCCAGCAACCACAGGAGACCGAACACCGGGGAGCTGTTTTTT.

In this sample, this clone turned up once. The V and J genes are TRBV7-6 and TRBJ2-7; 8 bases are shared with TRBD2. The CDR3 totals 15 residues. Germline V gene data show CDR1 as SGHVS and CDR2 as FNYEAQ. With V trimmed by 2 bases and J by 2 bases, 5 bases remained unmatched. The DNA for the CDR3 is TGTGCCAGCAGCTTATCCAGCGGGGGCGCCTACGAGCAGTACTTC. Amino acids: CASSLSSGGAYEQYF.

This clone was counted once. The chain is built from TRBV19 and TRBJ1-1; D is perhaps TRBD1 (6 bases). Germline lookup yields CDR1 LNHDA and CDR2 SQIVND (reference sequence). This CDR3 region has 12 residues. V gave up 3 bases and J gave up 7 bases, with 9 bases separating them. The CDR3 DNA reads TGTGCCAGTAGTATGAGGGGGATTGAAGCTTTCTTT. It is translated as CASSMRGIEAFF.